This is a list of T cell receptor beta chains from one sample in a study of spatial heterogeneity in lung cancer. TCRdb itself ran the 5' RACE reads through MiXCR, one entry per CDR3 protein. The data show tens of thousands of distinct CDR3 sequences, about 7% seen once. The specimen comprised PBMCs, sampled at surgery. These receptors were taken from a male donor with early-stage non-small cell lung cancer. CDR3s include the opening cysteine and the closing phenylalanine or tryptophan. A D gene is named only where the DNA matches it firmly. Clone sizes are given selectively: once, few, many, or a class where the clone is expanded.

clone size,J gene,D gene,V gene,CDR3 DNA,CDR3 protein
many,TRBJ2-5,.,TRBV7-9,TGTGCCAGCAGCCCGGGTTTCCTCCAAGAGACCCAGTACTTC,CASSPGFLQETQYF
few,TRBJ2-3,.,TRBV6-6,TGTGCCAGCAGTCCAAACAGGGTGCCGAACCCAGATACGCAGTATTTT,CASSPNRVPNPDTQYF
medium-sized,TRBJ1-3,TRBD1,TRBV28,TGTGCCACCAGGACAGGGGCCTCTGGAAACACCATATATTTT,CATRTGASGNTIYF
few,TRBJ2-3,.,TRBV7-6,TGTGCCAGCAGCTTCAGACAGGCCCCGGATACGCAGTATTTT,CASSFRQAPDTQYF
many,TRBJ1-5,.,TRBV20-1,TGCAGTGCTAGAGATCAGGCAGGGAAAAGGTATTTT,CSARDQAGKRYF
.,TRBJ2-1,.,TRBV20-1,TGCAGTGCTTCCCTTTCCGGAAGCTCCTACAATGAGCAGTTCTTC,CSASLSGSSYNEQFF
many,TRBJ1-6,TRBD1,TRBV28,TGTGCCACCCAGGGCAGGGGGAATTCACCCCTCCACTTT,CATQGRGNSPLHF
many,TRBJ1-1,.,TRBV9,TGTGCCAGCAACGACGGATTTGGGAACACTGAAGCTTTCTTT,CASNDGFGNTEAFF
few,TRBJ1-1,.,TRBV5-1,TGCGCCAGCAGCCCGATGACAGATGTGAACACTGAAGCTTTCTTT,CASSPMTDVNTEAFF
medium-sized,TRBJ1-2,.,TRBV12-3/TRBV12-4,TGTGCCAGCAGTTCCGGACGGAGCTATGGCTACACCTTC,CASSSGRSYGYTF
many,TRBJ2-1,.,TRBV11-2,TGTGCCAGCAGCTTAGAATGGGTCCCCCTGGGAAATGAGCAGTTCTTC,CASSLEWVPLGNEQFF
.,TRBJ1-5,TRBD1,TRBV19,TGTGCCAGTAGTTCGGGGGACAGGGGCCCGTATCAGCCCCAGCATTTT,CASSSGDRGPYQPQHF
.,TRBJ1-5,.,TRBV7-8,TGTGCCAGCAGCTTACAGGAGGATCAGCCCCAGCATTTT,CASSLQEDQPQHF